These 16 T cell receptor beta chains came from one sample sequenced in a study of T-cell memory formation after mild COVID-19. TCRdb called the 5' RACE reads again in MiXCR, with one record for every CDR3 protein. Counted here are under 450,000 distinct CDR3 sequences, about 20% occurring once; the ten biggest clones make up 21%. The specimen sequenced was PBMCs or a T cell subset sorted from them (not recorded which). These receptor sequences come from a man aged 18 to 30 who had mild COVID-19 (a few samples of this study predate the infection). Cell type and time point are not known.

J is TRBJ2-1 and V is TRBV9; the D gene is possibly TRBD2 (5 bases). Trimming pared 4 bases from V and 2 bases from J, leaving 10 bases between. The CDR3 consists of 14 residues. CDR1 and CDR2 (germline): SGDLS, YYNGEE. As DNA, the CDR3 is TGTGCCAGCAGCTCGTCCGGGGCCTACAATGAGCAGTTCTTC. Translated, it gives CASSSSGAYNEQFF.

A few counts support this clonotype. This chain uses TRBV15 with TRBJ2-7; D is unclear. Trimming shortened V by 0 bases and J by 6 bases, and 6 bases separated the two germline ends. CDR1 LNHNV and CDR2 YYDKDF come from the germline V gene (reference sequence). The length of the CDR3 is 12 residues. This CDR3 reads CATSRDWTEQYF. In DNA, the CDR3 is TGTGCCACCAGCAGAGATTGGACCGAGCAGTACTTC.

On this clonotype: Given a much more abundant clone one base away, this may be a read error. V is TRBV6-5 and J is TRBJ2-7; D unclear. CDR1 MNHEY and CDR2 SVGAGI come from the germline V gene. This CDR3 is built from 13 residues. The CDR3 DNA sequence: TGTGCCAGCAGAATGGACGTGACCTACGAGAAGTACTTC. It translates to CASRMDVTYEKYF.

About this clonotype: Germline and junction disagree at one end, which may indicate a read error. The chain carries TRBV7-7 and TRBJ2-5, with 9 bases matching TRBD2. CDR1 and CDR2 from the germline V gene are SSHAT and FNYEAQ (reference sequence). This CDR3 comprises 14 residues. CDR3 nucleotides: TGTGCTAGCAGCTCGACTAGCGGCCAAGAGACCCAGTACTTC. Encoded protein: CASSSTSGQETQYF.

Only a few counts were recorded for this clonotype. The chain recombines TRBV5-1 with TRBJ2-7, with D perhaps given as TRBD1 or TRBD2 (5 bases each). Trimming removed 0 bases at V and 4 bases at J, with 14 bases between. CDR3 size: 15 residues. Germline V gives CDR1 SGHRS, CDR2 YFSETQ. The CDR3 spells CASSLGWGNAYEQYF. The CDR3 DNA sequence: TGCGCCAGCAGCTTGGGATGGGGGAACGCATACGAGCAGTACTTC.

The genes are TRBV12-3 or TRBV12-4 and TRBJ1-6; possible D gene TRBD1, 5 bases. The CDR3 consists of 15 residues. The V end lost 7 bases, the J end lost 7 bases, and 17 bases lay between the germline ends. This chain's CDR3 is CASTPRQGVNSPLHF. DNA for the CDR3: TGTGCCAGCACCCCAAGGCAGGGAGTGAATTCACCCCTCCACTTT.

The CDR3: CSVVSPYGYTF. The CDR3 bases are TGCAGCGTTGTAAGTCCTTATGGCTACACCTTC. The V gene is TRBV29-1, the J gene TRBJ1-2; D unresolved. CDR3 length equals 11 residues. Per the germline V gene, CDR1 is SQVTM and CDR2 is ANQGSEA. Trimming shortened V by 4 bases and J by 5 bases, and 8 bases separated the two germline ends.

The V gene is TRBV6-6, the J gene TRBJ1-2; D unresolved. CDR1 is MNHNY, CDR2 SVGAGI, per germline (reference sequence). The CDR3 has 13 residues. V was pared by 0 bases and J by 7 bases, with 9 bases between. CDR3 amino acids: CASSYSTVVGYTF. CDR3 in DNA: TGTGCCAGCAGTTACTCTACGGTCGTTGGCTACACCTTC.

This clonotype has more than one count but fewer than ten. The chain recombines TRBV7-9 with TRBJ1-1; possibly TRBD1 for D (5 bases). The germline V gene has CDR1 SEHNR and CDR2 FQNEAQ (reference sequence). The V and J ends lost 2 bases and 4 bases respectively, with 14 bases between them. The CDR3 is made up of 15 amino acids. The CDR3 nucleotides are TGTGCCAGCAGCTTACTGGGGCCTTCGGGCACTGAAGCTTTCTTT. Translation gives CASSLLGPSGTEAFF.

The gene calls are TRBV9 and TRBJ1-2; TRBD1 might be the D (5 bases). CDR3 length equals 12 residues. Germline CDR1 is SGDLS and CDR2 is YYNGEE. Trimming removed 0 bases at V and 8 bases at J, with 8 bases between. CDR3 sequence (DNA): TGTGCCAGCAGCGTAGATGGGGCCGGCTACACCTTC. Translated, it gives CASSVDGAGYTF.

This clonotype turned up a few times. The CDR3 loop reads CASSWRARSNYGYTF. CDR3 in DNA: TGTGCCAGCAGTTGGCGGGCCAGATCTAACTATGGCTACACCTTC. This chain links TRBV6-5 with TRBJ1-2; unclear D gene. This CDR3 contains 15 residues. Germline V gene lookup returns CDR1 MNHEY and CDR2 SVGAGI. The V and J ends lost 4 bases and 0 bases respectively, with 12 bases between them.

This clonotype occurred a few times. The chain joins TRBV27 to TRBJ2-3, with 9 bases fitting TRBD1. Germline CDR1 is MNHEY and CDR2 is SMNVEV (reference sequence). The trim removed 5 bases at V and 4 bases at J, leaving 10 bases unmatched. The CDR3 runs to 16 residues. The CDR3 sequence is CASSRRQGVFSDTQYF. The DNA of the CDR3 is TGTGCCAGCAGTCGCCGACAGGGGGTCTTCTCAGATACGCAGTATTTT.

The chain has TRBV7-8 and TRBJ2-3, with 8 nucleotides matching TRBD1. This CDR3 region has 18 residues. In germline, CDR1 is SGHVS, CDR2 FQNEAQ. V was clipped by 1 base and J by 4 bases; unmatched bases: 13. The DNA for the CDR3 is TGTGCCAGCAGCTTAGAGACAGGGGTGGGAATAGGATCAGATACGCAGTATTTT. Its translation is CASSLETGVGIGSDTQYF.

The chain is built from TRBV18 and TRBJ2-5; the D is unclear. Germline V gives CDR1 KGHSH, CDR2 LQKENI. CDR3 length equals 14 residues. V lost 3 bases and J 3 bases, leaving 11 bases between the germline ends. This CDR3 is CASSPSSLEETQYF. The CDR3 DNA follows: TGTGCCAGCTCACCTTCGTCGTTAGAAGAGACCCAGTACTTC. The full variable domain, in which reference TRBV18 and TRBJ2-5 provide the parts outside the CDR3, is NAGVMQNPRHLVRRRGQEARLRCSPMKGHSHVYWYRQLPEEGLKFMVYLQKENIIDESGMPKERFSAEFPKEGPSILRIQQVVRGDSAAYFCASSPSSLEETQYFGPGTRLLVL.

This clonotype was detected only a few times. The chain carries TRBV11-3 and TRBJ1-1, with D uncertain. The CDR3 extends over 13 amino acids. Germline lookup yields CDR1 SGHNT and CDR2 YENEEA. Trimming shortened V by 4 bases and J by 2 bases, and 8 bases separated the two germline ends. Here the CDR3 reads CASSSDLNTEAFF. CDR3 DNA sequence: TGTGCCAGCAGCTCGGACCTAAACACTGAAGCTTTCTTT.

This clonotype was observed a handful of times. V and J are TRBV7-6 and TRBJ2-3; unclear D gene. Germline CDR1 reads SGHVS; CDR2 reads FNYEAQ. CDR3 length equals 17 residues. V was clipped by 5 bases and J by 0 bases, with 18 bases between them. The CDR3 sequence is CASSLYVPTPSTDTQYF. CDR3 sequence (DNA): TGTGCCAGCAGCCTATACGTCCCGACTCCTAGCACAGATACGCAGTATTTT.